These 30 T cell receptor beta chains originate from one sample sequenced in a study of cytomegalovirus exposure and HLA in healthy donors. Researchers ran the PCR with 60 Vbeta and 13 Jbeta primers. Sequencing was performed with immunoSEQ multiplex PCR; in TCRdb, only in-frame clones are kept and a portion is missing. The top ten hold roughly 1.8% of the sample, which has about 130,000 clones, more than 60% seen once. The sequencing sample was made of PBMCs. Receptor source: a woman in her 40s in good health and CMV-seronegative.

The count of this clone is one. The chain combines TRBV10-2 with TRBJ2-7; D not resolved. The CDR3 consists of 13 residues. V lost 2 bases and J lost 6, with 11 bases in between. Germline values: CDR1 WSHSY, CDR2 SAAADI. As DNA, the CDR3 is TGCGCCAGCAGTGAGCCCAGTTCGGGCGAGCAGTACTTC. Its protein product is CASSEPSSGEQYF.

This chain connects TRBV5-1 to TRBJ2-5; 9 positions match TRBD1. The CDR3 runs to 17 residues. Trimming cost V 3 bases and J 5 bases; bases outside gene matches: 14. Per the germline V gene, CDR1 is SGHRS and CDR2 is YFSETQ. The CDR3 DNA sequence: TGCGCCAGCAGCTGGAACCCCGGGACAGGGTACGGTGAGACCCAGTACTTC. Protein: CASSWNPGTGYGETQYF.

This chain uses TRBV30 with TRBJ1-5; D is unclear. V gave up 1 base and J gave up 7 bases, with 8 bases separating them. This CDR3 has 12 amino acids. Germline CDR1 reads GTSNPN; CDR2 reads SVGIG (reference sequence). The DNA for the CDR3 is TGTGCCTGGAGTGCACTTAACCAGCCCCAGCATTTT. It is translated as CAWSALNQPQHF.

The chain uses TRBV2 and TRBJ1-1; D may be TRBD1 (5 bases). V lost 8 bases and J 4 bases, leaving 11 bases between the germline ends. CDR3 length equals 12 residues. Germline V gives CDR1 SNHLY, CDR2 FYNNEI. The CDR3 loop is CASDLGGTEAFF. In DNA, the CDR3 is TGTGCCAGCGATTTGGGGGGCACTGAAGCTTTCTTT.

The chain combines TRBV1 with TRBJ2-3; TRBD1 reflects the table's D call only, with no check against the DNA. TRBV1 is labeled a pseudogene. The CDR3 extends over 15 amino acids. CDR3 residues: CTSSQDGAPLGTQYF. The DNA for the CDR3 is TGCACCAGCAGCCAAGATGGGGCACCCCTGGGTACGCAGTATTTT.

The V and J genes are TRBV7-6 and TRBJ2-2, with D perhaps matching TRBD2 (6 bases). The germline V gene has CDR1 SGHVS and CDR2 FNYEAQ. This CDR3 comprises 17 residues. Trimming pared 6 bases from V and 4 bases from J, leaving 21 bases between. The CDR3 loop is CASSQAMGGRGTGELFF. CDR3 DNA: TGTGCCAGCAGTCAGGCCATGGGGGGTCGGGGCACCGGGGAGCTGTTTTTT.

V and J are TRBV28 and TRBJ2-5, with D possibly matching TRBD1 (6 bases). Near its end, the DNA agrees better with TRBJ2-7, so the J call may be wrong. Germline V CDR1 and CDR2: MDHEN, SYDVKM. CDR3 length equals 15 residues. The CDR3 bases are TGTGCCAGCAGATGGACAGCGGTCCGCTCCTACGAGCAGTACTTC. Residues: CASRWTAVRSYEQYF.

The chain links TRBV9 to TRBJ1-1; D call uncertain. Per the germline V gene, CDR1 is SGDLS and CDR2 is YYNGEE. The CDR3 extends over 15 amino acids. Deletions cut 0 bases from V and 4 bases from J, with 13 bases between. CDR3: CASSVGRRPTTEAFF. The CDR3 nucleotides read TGTGCCAGCAGCGTAGGCCGGCGGCCGACCACTGAAGCTTTCTTT.

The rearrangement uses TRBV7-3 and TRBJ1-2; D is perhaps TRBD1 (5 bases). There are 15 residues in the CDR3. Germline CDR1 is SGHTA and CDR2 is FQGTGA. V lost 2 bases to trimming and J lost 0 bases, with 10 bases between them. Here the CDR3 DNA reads TGTGCCAGCAGCTTACTGGCAGGGACTAACTATGGCTACACCTTC. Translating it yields CASSLLAGTNYGYTF.

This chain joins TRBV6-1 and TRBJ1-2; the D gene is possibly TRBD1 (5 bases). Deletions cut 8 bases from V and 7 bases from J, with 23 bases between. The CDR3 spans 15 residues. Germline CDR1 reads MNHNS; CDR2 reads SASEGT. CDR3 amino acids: CASGELGEAGGGYTF. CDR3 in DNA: TGTGCCAGCGGGGAATTAGGGGAGGCTGGGGGTGGCTACACCTTC.

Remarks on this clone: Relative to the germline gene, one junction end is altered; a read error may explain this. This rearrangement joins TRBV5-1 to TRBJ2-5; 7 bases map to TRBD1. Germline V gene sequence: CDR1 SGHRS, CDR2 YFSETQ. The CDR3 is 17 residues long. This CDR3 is CASSLAGDSKNQETRYF. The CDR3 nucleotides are TGCGCCAGCAGCTTGGCCGGGGACAGCAAAAACCAAGAGACCCGGTACTTC.

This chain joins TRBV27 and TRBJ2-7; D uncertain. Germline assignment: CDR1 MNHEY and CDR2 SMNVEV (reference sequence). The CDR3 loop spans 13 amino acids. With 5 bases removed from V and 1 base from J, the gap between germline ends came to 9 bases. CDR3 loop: CASSASGSYEQYF. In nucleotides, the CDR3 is TGTGCCAGCAGTGCATCAGGATCCTACGAGCAGTACTTC.

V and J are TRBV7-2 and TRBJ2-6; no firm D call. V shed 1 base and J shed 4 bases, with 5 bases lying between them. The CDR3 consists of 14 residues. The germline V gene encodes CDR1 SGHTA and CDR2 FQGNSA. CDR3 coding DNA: TGTGCCAGCAGCTTAGATCCGGGGGCCAACGTCCTGACTTTC. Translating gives CASSLDPGANVLTF. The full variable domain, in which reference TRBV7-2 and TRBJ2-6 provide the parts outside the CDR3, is GAGVSQSPSNKVTEKGKDVELRCDPISGHTALYWYRQSLGQGLEFLIYFQGNSAPDKSGLPSDRFSAERTGGSVSTLTIQRTQQEDSAVYLCASSLDPGANVLTFGAGSRLTVL.

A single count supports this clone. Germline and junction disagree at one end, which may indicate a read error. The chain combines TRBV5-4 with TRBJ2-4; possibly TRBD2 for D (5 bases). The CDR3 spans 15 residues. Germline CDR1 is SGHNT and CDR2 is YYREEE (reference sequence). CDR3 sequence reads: CASSFRGTDKNSQYF. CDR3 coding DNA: TGTGCCAGCAGCTTCCGGGGAACTGACAAAAACAGTCAGTACTTC.

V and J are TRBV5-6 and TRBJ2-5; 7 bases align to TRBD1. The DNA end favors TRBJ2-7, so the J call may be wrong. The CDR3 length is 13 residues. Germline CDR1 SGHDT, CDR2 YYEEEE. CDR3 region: CASSLAGDSEQYF. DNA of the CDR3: TGTGCCAGCAGCTTGGCTGGGGACAGCGAGCAGTACTTC.

CDR3 bases: TGTGCCAGCAGCTTAGGGAACCGCCCGAGAGAGACCCAGTACTTC. It translates to CASSLGNRPRETQYF. This chain joins TRBV13 and TRBJ2-5, with D hard to call. Germline V gene lookup returns CDR1 PRHDT and CDR2 FYEKMQ (reference sequence). Trimming shortened V by 0 bases and J by 4 bases, and 12 bases separated the two germline ends. The CDR3 loop spans 15 amino acids. Using reference TRBV13 and TRBJ2-5 for the parts outside the CDR3, the full variable domain is AAGVIQSPRHLIKEKRETATLKCYPIPRHDTVYWYQQGPGQDPQFLISFYEKMQSDKGSIPDRFSAQQFSDYHSELNMSSLELGDSALYFCASSLGNRPRETQYFGPGTRLLVL.

The CDR3 protein is CATHRQGYEQYF. DNA for the CDR3: TGTGCCACCCATAGACAGGGCTACGAGCAGTACTTC. This chain links TRBV28 with TRBJ2-7; the match to TRBD1 covers 7 bases. V trimming: 10 bases; J trimming: 3 bases; junction bases outside the gene matches: 6. The V gene's germline CDR1 is MDHEN and CDR2 SYDVKM. The CDR3 sequence is 12 residues long.

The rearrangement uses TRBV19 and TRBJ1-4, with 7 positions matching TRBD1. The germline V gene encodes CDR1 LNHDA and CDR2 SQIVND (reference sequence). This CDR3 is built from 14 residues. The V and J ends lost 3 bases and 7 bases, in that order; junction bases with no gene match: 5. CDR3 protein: CASSISGGGEKLFF. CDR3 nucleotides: TGTGCCAGTAGTATCTCAGGGGGTGGTGAAAAACTGTTTTTT.

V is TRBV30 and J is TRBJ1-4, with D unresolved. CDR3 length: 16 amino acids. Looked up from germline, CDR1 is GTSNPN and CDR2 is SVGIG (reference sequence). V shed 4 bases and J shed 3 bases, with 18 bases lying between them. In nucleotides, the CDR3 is TGTGCCTGGACCCCGTCCCCGGGAGCATCTAATGAAAAACTGTTTTTT. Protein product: CAWTPSPGASNEKLFF. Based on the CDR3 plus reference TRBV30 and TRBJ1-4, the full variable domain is SQTIHQWPATLVQPVGSPLSLECTVEGTSNPNLYWYRQAAGRGLQLLFYSVGIGQISSEVPQNLSASRPQDRQFILSSKKLLLSDSGFYLCAWTPSPGASNEKLFFGSGTQLSVL.

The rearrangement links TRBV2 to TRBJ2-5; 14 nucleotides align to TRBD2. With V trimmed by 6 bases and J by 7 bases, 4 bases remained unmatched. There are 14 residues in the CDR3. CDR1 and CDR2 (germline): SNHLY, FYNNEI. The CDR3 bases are TGTGCCAGCAGCCTCGGACTAGCGGGGGGGACCCAGTACTTC. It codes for CASSLGLAGGTQYF.

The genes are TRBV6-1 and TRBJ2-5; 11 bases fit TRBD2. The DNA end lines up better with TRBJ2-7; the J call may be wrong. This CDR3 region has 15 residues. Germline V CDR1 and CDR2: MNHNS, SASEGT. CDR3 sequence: CASSLLAGDIYEQYF. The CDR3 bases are TGTGCCAGCAGTTTACTAGCGGGGGACATCTACGAGCAGTACTTC.

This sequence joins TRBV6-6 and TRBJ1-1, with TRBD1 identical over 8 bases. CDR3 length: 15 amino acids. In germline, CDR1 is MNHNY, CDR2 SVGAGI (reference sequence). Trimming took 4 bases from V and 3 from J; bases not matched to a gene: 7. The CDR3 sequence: CASSFAGTGHTEAFF. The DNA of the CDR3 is TGTGCCAGCAGTTTCGCCGGGACAGGACACACTGAAGCTTTCTTT.

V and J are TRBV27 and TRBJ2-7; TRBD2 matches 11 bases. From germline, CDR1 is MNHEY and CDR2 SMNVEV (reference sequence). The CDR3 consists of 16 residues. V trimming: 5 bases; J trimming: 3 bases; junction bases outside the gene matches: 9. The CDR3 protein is CASSPLTSGGFYEQYF. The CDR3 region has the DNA TGTGCCAGCAGTCCACTAACTAGCGGGGGCTTCTACGAGCAGTACTTC.

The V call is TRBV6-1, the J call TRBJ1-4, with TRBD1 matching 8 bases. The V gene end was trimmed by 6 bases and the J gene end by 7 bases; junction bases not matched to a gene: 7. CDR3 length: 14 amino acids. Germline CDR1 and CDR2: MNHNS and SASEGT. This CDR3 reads CASSLDRDGEKLFF. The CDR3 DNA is TGTGCCAGCAGCTTGGACAGGGACGGTGAAAAACTGTTTTTT.

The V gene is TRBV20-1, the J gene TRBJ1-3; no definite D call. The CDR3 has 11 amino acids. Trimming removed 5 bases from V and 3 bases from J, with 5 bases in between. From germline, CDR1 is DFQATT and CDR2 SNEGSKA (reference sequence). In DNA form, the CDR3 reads TGCAGTGCTCCGAGTGGAAACACCATATATTTT. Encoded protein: CSAPSGNTIYF.

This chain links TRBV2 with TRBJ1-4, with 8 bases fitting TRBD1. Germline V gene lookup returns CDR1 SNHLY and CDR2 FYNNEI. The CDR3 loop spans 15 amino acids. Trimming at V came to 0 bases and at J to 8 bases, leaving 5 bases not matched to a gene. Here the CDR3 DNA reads TGTGCCAGCAGTGAAGCGGACAGGGACGGGGAAAAACTGTTTTTT. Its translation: CASSEADRDGEKLFF.

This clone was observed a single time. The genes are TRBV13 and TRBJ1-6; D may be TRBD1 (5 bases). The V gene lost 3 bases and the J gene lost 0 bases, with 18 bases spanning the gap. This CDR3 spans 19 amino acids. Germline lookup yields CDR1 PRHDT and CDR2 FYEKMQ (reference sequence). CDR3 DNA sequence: TGTGCCAGCAGCTTGGGTCGCGGGGGAGGAAGCTCCTATAATTCACCCCTCCACTTT. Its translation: CASSLGRGGGSSYNSPLHF.

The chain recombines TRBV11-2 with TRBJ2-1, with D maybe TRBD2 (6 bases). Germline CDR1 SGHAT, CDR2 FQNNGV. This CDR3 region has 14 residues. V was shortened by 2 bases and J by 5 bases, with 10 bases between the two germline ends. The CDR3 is CASSLNSGDNEQFF. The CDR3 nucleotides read TGTGCCAGCAGCTTAAATAGCGGAGACAATGAGCAGTTCTTC.

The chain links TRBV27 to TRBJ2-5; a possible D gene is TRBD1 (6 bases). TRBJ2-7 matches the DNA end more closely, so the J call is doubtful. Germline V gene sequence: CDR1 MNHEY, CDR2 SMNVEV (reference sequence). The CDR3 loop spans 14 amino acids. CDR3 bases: TGTGCCAGCAGTTTATCGAAAGGGGGAAACGAGCAGTACTTC. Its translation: CASSLSKGGNEQYF.

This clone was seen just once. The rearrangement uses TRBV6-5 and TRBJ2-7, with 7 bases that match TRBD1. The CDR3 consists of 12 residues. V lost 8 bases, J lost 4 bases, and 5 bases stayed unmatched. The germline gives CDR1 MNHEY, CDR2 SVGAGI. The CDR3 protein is CASRTGAYEQYF. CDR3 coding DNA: TGTGCCAGCCGGACAGGAGCTTACGAGCAGTACTTC.